The source of this TCR beta chain is a study of monozygotic twins with inflammatory bowel disease. The CDR3 has 15 residues. Germline assignment: CDR1 LGHDT and CDR2 YNNKEL (reference sequence). TCRdb re-called the 5' RACE reads and shows each CDR3 protein once, DNA omitted. The table for this sample gives fewer than 550,000 distinct CDR3 sequences. The sequencing input was blood. The sequence came from a human donor with ulcerative colitis or Crohn's disease, or a healthy co-twin of an affected twin (not recorded which). This chain joins TRBV3-1 and TRBJ2-7; TCRdb calls TRBD1, which cannot be checked without DNA. CDR3 sequence: CASSPRDRRLYEQYF.